This T cell receptor beta chain was recorded in a study of cytomegalovirus exposure and HLA in healthy donors. CDR3 length: 14 residues. V was clipped by 6 bases and J by 7 bases; unmatched bases: 9. Germline CDR1 MDHEN, CDR2 SYDVKM. PCR amplification relied on 60 Vbeta primers (plus 13 Jbeta primers). The method was immunoSEQ multiplex PCR; TCRdb's version includes in-frame clones alone and lacks a portion of them. The sample has some 160,000 clones; about 78% are singletons. Broader study findings: Prior analysis indicated that the majority of TCR beta V segments exhibited productivity approximately 90% or approximately 30% of the time.

About this clone: Its antigen is unidentified.

What was sequenced was PBMCs. The V call is TRBV28, the J call TRBJ1-2; 9 bases are a match to TRBD1. The TCR comes from a male donor in good health and CMV-seronegative. CDR3 region: CASSKTGGRGGYTF. The DNA of the CDR3 is TGTGCCAGCAGCAAAACAGGGGGCAGAGGTGGCTACACCTTC.